This T cell receptor beta chain was retrieved from a study of blood T cell repertoires in COVID-19. This CDR3 is built from 11 residues. Germline V CDR1 and CDR2: SGHRS, YFSETQ. Between the trimmed V and J ends, which lost 6 bases and 6 bases, there was a span of 9 bases. Measured with immunoSEQ multiplex PCR; TCRdb has only the in-frame clones, and not every one. The sample includes 56,000 or so clones, roughly 84% of them seen just once. This clonotype was sampled from a woman aged 70 to 79 with acute or convalescent COVID-19. The chain links TRBV5-1 to TRBJ1-1, with D hard to call. Sequencing was performed on peripheral blood. The chain's CDR3 is CASTLGAEAFF. DNA of the CDR3: TGCGCCAGCACCCTAGGAGCTGAAGCTTTCTTT.